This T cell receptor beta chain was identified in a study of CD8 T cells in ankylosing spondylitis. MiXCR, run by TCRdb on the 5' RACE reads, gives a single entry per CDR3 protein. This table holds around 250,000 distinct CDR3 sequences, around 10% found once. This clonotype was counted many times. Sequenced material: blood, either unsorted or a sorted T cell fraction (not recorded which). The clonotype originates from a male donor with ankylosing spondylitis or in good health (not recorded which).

CDR3 nucleotides: TGTGCCAGCAGAACCAGGGGCGGGAATGAAAAACTGTTTTTT. Its protein is CASRTRGGNEKLFF. The chain is built from TRBV6-1 and TRBJ1-4, with D possibly TRBD1 on 6 matching bases. In germline, CDR1 is MNHNS, CDR2 SASEGT. Trimming cost V 6 bases and J 5 bases, with 13 bases left between them. The CDR3 spans 14 residues.